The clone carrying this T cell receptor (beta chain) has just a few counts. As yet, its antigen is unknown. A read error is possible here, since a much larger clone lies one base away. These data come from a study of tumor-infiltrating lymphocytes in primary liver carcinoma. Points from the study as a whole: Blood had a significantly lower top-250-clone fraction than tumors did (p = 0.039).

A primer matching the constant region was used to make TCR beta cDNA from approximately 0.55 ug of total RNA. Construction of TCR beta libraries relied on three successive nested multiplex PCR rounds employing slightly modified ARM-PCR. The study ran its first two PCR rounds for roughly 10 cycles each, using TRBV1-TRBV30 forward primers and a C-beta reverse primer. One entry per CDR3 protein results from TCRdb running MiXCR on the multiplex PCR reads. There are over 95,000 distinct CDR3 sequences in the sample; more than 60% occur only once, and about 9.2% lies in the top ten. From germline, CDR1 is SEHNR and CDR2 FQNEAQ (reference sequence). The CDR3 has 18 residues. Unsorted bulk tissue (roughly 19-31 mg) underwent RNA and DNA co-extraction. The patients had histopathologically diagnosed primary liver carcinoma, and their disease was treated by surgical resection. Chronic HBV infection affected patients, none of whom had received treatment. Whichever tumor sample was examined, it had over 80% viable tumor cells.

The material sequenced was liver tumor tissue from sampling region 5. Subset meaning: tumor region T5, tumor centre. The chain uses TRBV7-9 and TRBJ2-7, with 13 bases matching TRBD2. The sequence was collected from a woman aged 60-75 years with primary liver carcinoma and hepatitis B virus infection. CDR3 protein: CANSPNRALAGGSSEQYF. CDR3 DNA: TGTGCCAACAGCCCCAACCGAGCACTAGCGGGAGGGTCTAGCGAGCAGTACTTC.